This record concerns one T cell receptor (beta chain) sequence. Its antigen has not been determined. No quality values exist for individual bases; no much larger clone is one base distant. This entry comes from a study of cytomegalovirus exposure and HLA in healthy donors (dated by TCRdb to about 2017). Describing the broader study: An earlier analysis of roughly 610 of the donors reported approximately 300 Gb of sequence data and about 120 million unique TCR beta sequences obtained from about 200 million T cells. About 300 gigabases of sequencing data and 78 million or so unique TCR sequences were included in an early release covering roughly 700 HLA-typed donors. Among the roughly 410 genotyped donors, about 83% belonged to the genetic ancestry cluster associated with self-reported Caucasian donors. The aim of the study was to test whether cataloging public T cell receptors could identify signatures of past pathogen exposure. Using immunosequencing, the study profiled T cell repertoires from around 670 subjects and related those repertoires to cytomegalovirus serostatus. Besides the first cohort of roughly 700 subjects, a separate validation cohort made up of 95 to 150 different subjects was used. High-throughput TCR immunosequencing, statistical association of individual TCRs with disease status, and machine learning were combined to predict cytomegalovirus infection status. A later analysis re-examined previously published TCR beta repertoires from around 670 donors and added high-resolution HLA genotyping to investigate patterns of TCR occurrence. In the later analysis, no new phenotypic data were used to find candidate immune exposures; instead, reliance was placed on TCR beta sequences and their occurrence across donors. An earlier analysis of around 640 of the donors used high-throughput TCR beta sequencing to judge whether each TCR beta V gene segment behaved as functional or pseudogenic. Donor age, sex, ethnicity and CMV serostatus were collected together with the repertoire data. In a later genetic analysis, genome-wide SNP genotypes for 398 of the 666 donors were used, and that subset was treated as a discovery cohort. Every discovery cohort repertoire had been produced on one sequencing platform. Class I and class II HLA loci were covered by the typing at four-digit resolution. Typing coverage varied by locus: 629-630 donors for A, B, C, DRB1 and DQB1; about 520 for DQA1; more than 600 for DPA1; around 450 for DPB1. Four or five DR-DQ haplotypes were handled as single units for association and clustering, since linkage in the cohort was strong. Among some 400 genotyped donors of the cohort, an average of approximately 240,000 unique TCR beta nucleotide sequences was sequenced per donor, of which about 20% were non-productive.

What the study reported, not specific to this receptor: A later analysis found that TCR association rates varied across HLA loci, with DRB1 alleles showing the most associated TCRs and HLA-C alleles the fewest. Broadly in line with IMGT annotations, most TCR beta V segments showed up in productive rearrangements about 87% or about 30% of the time in an earlier analysis of around 600 of the donors. Correlated functional status among segregating V segments might be attributable to linkage disequilibrium, but an unknown experimental factor could not be ruled out. Because counts were too low, seventeen rarely observed V segments, including chromosome 9 orphons, were excluded from the earlier analysis of several hundred of the donors. A later genetic analysis associated a missense DCLRE1C variant with V-gene and J-gene trimming of TCR beta chains, and an independent cohort replicated the association. Assigning TCR associations to individual alleles was difficult when HLA alleles, especially DR and DQ, strongly co-occurred. The study gave a list of under 200 TCR beta chains associated with cytomegalovirus. Compared with the roughly 710-donor mean, donors in an Asian-associated ancestry cluster had fewer N-insertions in productive TCRs, according to a later genetic analysis. The only immune exposure information available for the cohort was CMV serostatus. The authors suggested that the approach could potentially be extended to other disease states and immunological phenotypes. In both the original and validation cohorts, the classifier was reported to diagnose cytomegalovirus status with high specificity and sensitivity. A group of highly shared sequence variants was considered likely to be a technical artifact of the sequencing pipeline. A further reported finding was that TCR beta sequences accurately predicted the HLA-A and HLA-B alleles for most subjects in the first cohort. Compared with equally common non-associated chains, HLA-associated TCR beta chains in a later analysis were more clonally expanded and had lower generation probabilities. A few of the identified cytomegalovirus-associated TCR beta chains were confirmed in vitro to be specific for cytomegalovirus antigens. According to a later analysis, most CMV-associated TCR beta chains appeared to be HLA-restricted, and the HLA associations seemed to be driven largely by CMV exposure. Sequencing depth was assumed to be roughly uniform across donors in the presence/absence analyses, though that assumption may not hold. A later analysis associated 16,951 TCR beta sequences with specific HLA alleles at a false discovery rate of 0.05. Some IMGT-functional V segments, including TRBV6-2 and TRBV6-3, could not be distinguished by the 87-base-pair reads and were therefore excluded. This cohort had only TCR beta chains sequenced, and the lack of alpha or paired-chain data limited which features could be detected. Because HLA typing was missing for some donors at each locus, association tests included only the typed subset. Across donors, most TCR sequences were observed very rarely, whereas some public TCRs were present in many individuals. A later analysis reported that several top co-occurrence clusters appeared linked to parvovirus B19, influenza, CMV and Epstein-Barr virus.

Library method: the immunoSEQ multiplex PCR assay. A mixture of 60 forward primers for TCR Vbeta segments and 13 reverse primers for TCR Jbeta segments was used in the multiplex PCR. The CDR3 region of rearranged TCR beta genes was amplified from genomic DNA with a multiplex PCR assay. On the Illumina HiSeq System, the amplified TCR beta libraries were sequenced as 87-base-pair reads. In the source study's methods: Across the roughly 670 repertoires, a later analysis counted roughly 84 million unique TCR beta chains, around 10 million of which were shared by at least two donors. To remove PCR and sequencing errors, raw reads were error-corrected and collapsed into unique sequences using a nearest-neighbor algorithm that merged closely related sequences. Alignment of CDR3 sequences to IMGT reference sequences was used to assign V, D and J gene segments. For a sequence to be retained, a match of at least six nucleotides to both a V gene segment and a J gene segment was required. A rearrangement was called productive if the CDR3 had no stop codons and remained in frame with V and J, and every other rearrangement was called non-productive. CDR3 was defined according to IMGT convention as the region running from the second conserved V-encoded cysteine to the conserved J-encoded phenylalanine. Sequences without an unambiguous match to a single V gene segment were excluded from the earlier analysis of a few hundred of the donors. In an earlier analysis of 500 to 750 of the donors, V segments were called functional above 56.7% productive rearrangements and were called segregating when the between-donor standard deviation exceeded 5%. A statistical classification framework was built for diagnosing cytomegalovirus status from the catalog of TCR beta chain sequences. V and J gene assignment, in a later analysis, came from comparing TCR nucleotide sequences with IMGT/GENE-DB human TR gene sequences. A later analysis assigned CDR3 sequences and most-parsimonious VDJ recombination scenarios with the TCRdist pipeline. A later analysis defined each TCR beta chain by its CDR3 amino acid sequence plus V-gene family, and excluded reads lacking a unique V-gene family. A later analysis removed 450 to 600 highly shared, low-generation-probability nucleotide sequences to deal with suspected cross-contamination and a sequencing artifact. In a later analysis, a clonal expansion index was calculated for each public chain from normalized within-repertoire ranks of inferred template counts. In a later analysis, generation probabilities were computed using a VDJ recombination model fitted to out-of-frame rearrangements, and the results were checked against IGoR. In a later analysis, hypergeometric tests were used to score TCR-TCR, TCR-HLA and TCR-CMV co-occurrence, with a repertoire-size bias correction applied to TCR pairs. False discovery rates were estimated in a later analysis by permuting HLA or CMV assignments 20 times. A later analysis grouped co-occurring TCRs with DBSCAN, adding TCRdist sequence similarity when clustering within HLA-allele-positive subsets. Repertoires with fewer than 30,000 or more than 120,000 public chains, plus five repertoires with anomalous nucleotide sharing, were excluded from co-occurrence clustering. Held by TCRdb, this immuneACCESS table contains in-frame sequences only and omits some clones. Under half of the omission traces to an unresolved V gene where checked; the cause of the rest is unknown. The DNA gave D and trimming, while V, J and clone size come from that table. The sample table records about 120,000 clones; about 76% of these occur just once. The ten largest clones capture roughly 2.4% of the sample.

In total, more than 500 healthy bone marrow donors made up the cohort. All cohort members were sampled while nominally healthy, although unrecorded immune exposures were likely present. The donor was CMV seronegative and was included in the group of a few hundred seronegative cohort members. Each donor provided a peripheral blood sample, and peripheral blood mononuclear cells were used for TCR beta sequencing. The Qiagen DNeasy Blood Extraction Kit was used to extract genomic DNA from the blood cell samples. Via the germline V gene, CDR1 is SGHAT and CDR2 FQNNGV. CDR3 length: 15 amino acids, cysteine to phenylalanine. Only CDR3 DNA remains: 45 bases, in frame from the first base. At the junction V is shortened by 7 bases and J by 2 bases; bases outside the gene matches: 11.

In this chain, TRBV11-2 is recombined with TRBJ2-7; TRBD1 lines up with 7 middle nucleotides. The receptor was isolated from a woman aged 40 to 50 in good health and CMV-seronegative. Sample: PBMCs. The nucleotide sequence is TGTGCCAGCACCCTTAGCACAGGGGCAACCTACGAGCAGTACTTC. This codes for CASTLSTGATYEQYF.